The entry below gives a single T cell receptor (beta chain) sequence along with its context. The antigen remains undetermined. CDR3 length: 15 amino acids. Trimming took 7 bases from V and 0 from J, leaving 15 bases between them. In germline, CDR1 is SGHVS, CDR2 FQNEAQ. The PCR ran on 60 Vbeta and 13 Jbeta primers. Some clones are missing from TCRdb's copy, which holds only in-frame ones; the method was immunoSEQ multiplex PCR. The sample lists 95,000 or so clones; around 79% were seen once. This sample is part of a study of cytomegalovirus exposure and HLA in healthy donors. General observations from the study: Some V segments, TRBV6-2 and TRBV6-3 among them, were indistinguishable and were therefore excluded. High specificity and sensitivity for cytomegalovirus status were reported for the classifier.

The receptor's source is a woman between 40 and 55 years old in good health and CMV-seronegative. This chain connects TRBV7-8 to TRBJ2-5, with D tentatively TRBD2 (6 bases). Material: PBMCs. The CDR3 DNA follows: TGTGCCAGCACCATTAAAAGCGGGTACCAAGAGACCCAGTACTTC. Translation: CASTIKSGYQETQYF.